A single sample is the source of the 10 T cell receptor beta chains below, sequenced in a study of blood T cells in healthy people across ages. Primers used in a second PCR of about 6 to 11 cycles were a sample-barcoded 5' primer and a J-beta primer mix. MiXCR, applied by TCRdb to the 5' RACE reads, yields one record per CDR3 protein. The repertoire consists of 1,500,000 or so distinct CDR3 sequences, with 40% to 45% occurring once and the leading ten covering over 3.5%. Sequenced sample: blood. Receptors originate from a young woman in good health.

The rearrangement joins TRBV7-8 to TRBJ2-4; D remains ambiguous. The V end lost 1 base, the J end lost 13 bases, and 11 bases lay between the germline ends. Germline loops: CDR1 SGHVS, CDR2 FQNEAQ. This CDR3 is 12 amino acids long. This CDR3 is CASSLGRTPQYF. CDR3 nucleotide sequence: TGTGCCAGCAGCTTAGGTCGGACCCCGCAGTACTTC.

The chain couples TRBV10-3 to TRBJ1-1; D not certain. Trimming took 7 bases from V and 1 from J, leaving 10 bases between them. In germline, CDR1 is ENHRY, CDR2 SYGVKD. CDR3 length: 13 amino acids. The CDR3: CAINGDGNTEAFF. The CDR3 nucleotides are TGTGCCATCAATGGGGATGGGAACACTGAAGCTTTCTTT.

The chain uses TRBV4-3 and TRBJ2-5, with D hard to call. The DNA end lines up better with TRBJ2-7; the J call may be wrong. Germline lookup yields CDR1 LGHNA and CDR2 YSLEER. This CDR3 is 14 amino acids long. CDR3 loop: CASSQDREYYEQYF. DNA of the CDR3: TGCGCCAGCAGCCAAGACAGAGAGTACTACGAGCAGTACTTC.

Only a few counts were recorded for this clonotype. J is TRBJ2-4 and V is TRBV6-6; D may be TRBD1 (7 bases). Germline loops: CDR1 MNHNY, CDR2 SVGAGI (reference sequence). This CDR3 is 14 amino acids long. Between the trimmed V and J ends, which lost 6 bases and 9 bases, there was a span of 18 bases. The CDR3 DNA is TGTGCCAGCAGGATCCCGCAGGGGGGCGTCATTCAGTACTTC. Its translation is CASRIPQGGVIQYF.

This chain connects TRBV7-9 to TRBJ1-1; D is ambiguous. There are 12 residues in the CDR3. Germline V gene data show CDR1 as SEHNR and CDR2 as FQNEAQ (reference sequence). The V gene lost 6 bases and the J gene lost 6 bases, with 11 bases spanning the gap. CDR3 protein: CASSYDGAEAFF. The CDR3 DNA reads TGTGCCAGCAGTTACGATGGCGCTGAAGCTTTCTTT.

This clonotype was picked up a small number of times. The chain carries TRBV3-1 and TRBJ1-6, with 9 bases identical to TRBD1. The CDR3 consists of 16 residues. Trimming took 4 bases from V and 3 from J; bases not matched to a gene: 4. Germline loops: CDR1 LGHDT, CDR2 YNNKEL (reference sequence). The CDR3 bases are TGTGCCAGCAGCCCGGACAGGGGAAACTATAATTCACCCCTCCACTTT. Residues: CASSPDRGNYNSPLHF.

The chain recombines TRBV20-1 with TRBJ2-4; TRBD1 matches 9 bases. The J call could be wrong; TRBJ2-5 is a better fit for the DNA end. The length of the CDR3 is 15 residues. Per germline, CDR1 DFQATT and CDR2 SNEGSKA (reference sequence). CDR3 bases: TGCAGTGCCGGCTTCGACAGGGGGATTCTAGAGACCCAGTACTTC. This sequence encodes CSAGFDRGILETQYF.

This clonotype was seen at least ten times. Relative to the germline gene, one junction end is altered; a read error may explain this. The V gene is TRBV4-3, the J gene TRBJ2-3, with a possible D match to TRBD1 (5 bases). Germline V lookup: CDR1 LGHNA, CDR2 YSLEER. The CDR3 totals 13 residues. In nucleotides, the CDR3 is TGTGCCAGCAGTCAGGGTTCGGCAGATACGCAGTATTTT. It codes for CASSQGSADTQYF.

The CDR3 nucleotides read TGTGCCAGCAGTGGGACAGGACTCAATGAGCAGTTCTTC. This gives the protein CASSGTGLNEQFF. This chain links TRBV2 with TRBJ2-1, with 7 bases aligning to TRBD1. V lost 4 bases and J lost 6; bases outside the gene matches: 3. Germline V lookup: CDR1 SNHLY, CDR2 FYNNEI. The CDR3 is made up of 13 amino acids.

This chain links TRBV12-3 or TRBV12-4 with TRBJ1-2; D is undetermined. V lost 3 bases and J lost 10, with 6 bases in between. This CDR3 is 10 amino acids long. CDR3 loop: CASSFLAYTF. CDR3 bases: TGTGCCAGCAGTTTTTTGGCCTACACCTTC.